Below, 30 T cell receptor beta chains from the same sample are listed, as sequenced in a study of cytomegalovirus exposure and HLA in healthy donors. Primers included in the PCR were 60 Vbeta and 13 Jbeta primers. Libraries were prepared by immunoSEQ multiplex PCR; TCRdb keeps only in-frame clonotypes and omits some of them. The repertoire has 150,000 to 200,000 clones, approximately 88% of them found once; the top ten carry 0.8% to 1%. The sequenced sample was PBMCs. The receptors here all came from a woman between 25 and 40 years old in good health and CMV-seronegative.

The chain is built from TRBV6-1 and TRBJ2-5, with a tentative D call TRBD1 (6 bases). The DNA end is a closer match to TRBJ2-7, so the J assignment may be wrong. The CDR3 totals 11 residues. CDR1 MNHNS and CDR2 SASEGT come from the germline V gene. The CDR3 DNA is TGTGCTATAGAGGGGGCCTACGAGCAGTACTTC. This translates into CAIEGAYEQYF.

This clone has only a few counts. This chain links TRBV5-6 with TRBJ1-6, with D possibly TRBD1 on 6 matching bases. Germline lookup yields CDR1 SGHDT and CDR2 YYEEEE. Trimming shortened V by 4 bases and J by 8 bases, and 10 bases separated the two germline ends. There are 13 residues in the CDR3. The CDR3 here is CASSGRGYSPLHF. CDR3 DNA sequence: TGTGCCAGCAGCGGAAGGGGGTATTCACCCCTCCACTTT.

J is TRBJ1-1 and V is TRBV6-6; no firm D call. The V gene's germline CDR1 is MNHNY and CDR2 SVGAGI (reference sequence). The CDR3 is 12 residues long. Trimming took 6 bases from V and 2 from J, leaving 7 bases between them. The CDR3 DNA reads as TGTGCCAGCAGGGAGACTAACACTGAAGCTTTCTTT. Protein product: CASRETNTEAFF.

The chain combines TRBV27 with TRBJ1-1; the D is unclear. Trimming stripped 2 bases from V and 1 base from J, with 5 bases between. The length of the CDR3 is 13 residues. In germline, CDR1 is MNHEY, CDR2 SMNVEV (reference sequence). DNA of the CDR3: TGTGCCAGCAGTTTACGTCCGAACACTGAAGCTTTCTTT. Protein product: CASSLRPNTEAFF.

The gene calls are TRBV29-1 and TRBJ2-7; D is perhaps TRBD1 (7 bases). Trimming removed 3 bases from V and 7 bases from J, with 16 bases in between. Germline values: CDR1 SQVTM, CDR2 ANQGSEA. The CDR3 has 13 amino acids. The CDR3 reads CSVDQGGAGEQYF. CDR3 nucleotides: TGCAGCGTTGATCAGGGGGGCGCGGGGGAGCAGTACTTC.

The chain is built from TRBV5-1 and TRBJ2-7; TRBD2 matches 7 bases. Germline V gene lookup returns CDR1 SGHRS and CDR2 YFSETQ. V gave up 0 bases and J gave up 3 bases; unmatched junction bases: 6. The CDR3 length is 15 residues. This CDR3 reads CASSLALARIYEQYF. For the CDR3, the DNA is TGCGCCAGCAGCTTGGCACTAGCGAGAATCTACGAGCAGTACTTC.

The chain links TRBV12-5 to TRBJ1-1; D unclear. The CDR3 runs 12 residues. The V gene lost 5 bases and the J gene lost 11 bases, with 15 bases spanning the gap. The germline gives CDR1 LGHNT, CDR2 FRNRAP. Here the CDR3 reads CASGVYLREAFF. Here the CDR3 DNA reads TGTGCTAGTGGTGTTTACCTCCGTGAGGCTTTCTTT.

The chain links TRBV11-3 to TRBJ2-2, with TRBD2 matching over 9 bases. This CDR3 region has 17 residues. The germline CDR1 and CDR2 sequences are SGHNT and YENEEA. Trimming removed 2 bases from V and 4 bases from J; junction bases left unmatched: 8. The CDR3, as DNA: TGTGCCAGCAGCTTATCACGGGGACTAGCCTCCACCGGGGAGCTGTTTTTT. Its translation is CASSLSRGLASTGELFF.

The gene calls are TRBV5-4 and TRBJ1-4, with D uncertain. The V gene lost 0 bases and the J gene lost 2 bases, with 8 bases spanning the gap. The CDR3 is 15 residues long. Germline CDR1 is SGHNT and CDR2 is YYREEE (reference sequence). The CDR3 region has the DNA TGTGCCAGCAGCTTGGCGGGGAGGACTAATGAAAAACTGTTTTTT. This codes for CASSLAGRTNEKLFF.

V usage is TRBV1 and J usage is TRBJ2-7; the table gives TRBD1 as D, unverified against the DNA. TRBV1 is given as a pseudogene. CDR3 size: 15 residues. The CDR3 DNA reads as TGCACCAGCAGTCGCCCGGGACAGGGAAGGAACGAGCAGTACTTC. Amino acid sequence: CTSSRPGQGRNEQYF.

The CDR3 region is CASSLAGVQGEQYF. CDR3 bases: TGCGCCAGCAGCTTGGCAGGGGTTCAAGGGGAGCAGTACTTC. V gene TRBV5-1 combines with J gene TRBJ2-7, with D possibly matching TRBD1 (6 bases). V dropped 0 bases and J dropped 7 bases, with 14 bases sitting between them. The CDR3 is 14 residues long. Germline V lookup: CDR1 SGHRS, CDR2 YFSETQ.

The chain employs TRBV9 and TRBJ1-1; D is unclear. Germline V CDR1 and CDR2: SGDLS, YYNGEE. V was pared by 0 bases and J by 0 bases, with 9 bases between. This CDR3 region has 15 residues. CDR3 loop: CASSVAAGMNTEAFF. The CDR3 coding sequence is TGTGCCAGCAGCGTAGCTGCGGGGATGAACACTGAAGCTTTCTTT.

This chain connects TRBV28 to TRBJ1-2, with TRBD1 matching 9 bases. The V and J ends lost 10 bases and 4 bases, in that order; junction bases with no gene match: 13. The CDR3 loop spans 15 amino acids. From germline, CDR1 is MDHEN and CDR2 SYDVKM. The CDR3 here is CATQRGGTGIYGYTF. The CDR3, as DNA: TGTGCCACCCAAAGGGGCGGGACAGGGATCTATGGCTACACCTTC.

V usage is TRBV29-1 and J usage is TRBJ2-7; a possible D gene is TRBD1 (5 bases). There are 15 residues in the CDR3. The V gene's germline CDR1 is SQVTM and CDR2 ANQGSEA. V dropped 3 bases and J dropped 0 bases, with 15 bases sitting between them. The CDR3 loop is CSVDRGSSNSYEQYF. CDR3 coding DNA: TGCAGCGTTGATAGGGGCAGCTCTAACTCCTACGAGCAGTACTTC.

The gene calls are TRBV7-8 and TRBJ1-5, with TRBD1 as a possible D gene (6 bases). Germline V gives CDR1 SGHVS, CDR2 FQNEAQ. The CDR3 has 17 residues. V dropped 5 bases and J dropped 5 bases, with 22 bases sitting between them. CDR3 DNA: TGTGCCAGCAGCAGAAGACAGACCGGGACACCCGATCAGCCCCAGCATTTT. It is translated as CASSRRQTGTPDQPQHF.

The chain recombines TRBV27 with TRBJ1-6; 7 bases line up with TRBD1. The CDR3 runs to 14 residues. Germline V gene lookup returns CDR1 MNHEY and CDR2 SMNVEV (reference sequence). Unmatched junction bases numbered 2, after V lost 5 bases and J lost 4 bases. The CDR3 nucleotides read TGTGCCAGCAGTCCACAGGGGTATAATTCACCCCTCCACTTT. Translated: CASSPQGYNSPLHF.

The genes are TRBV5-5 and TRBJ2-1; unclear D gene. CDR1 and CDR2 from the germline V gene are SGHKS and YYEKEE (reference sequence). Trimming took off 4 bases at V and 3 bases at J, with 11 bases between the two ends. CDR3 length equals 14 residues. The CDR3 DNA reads TGTGCCAGCAGCCCTTCGACTCTCTACAATGAGCAGTTCTTC. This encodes CASSPSTLYNEQFF.

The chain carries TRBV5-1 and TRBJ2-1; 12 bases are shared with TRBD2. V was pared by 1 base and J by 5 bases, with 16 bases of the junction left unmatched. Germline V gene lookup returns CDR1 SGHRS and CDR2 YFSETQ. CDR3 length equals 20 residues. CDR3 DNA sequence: TGCGCCAGCAGCTTGATTTTATTGGGTTGGACTAGCGGGGTTGACAATGAGCAGTTCTTC. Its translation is CASSLILLGWTSGVDNEQFF.

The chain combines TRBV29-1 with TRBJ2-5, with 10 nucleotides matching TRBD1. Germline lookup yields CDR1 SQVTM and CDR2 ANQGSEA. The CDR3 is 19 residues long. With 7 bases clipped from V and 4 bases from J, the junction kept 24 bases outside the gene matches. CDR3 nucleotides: TGCAGCGCCCAACAAGGGATGGGCACGGGACAGGGGCAAGGAGAGACCCAGTACTTC. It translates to CSAQQGMGTGQGQGETQYF.

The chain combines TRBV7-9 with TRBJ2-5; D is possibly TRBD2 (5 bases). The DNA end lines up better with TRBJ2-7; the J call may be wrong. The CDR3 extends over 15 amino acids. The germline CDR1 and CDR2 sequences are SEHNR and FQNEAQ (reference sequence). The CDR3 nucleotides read TGTGCCAGCAGCCCCCCGCTAAGCGGTACCTACGAGCAGTACTTC. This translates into CASSPPLSGTYEQYF.

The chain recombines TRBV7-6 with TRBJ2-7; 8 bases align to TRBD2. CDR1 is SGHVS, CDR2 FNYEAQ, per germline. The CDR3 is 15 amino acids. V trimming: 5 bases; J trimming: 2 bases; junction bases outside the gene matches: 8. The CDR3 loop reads CASSPPTSGPYEQYF. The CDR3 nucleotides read TGTGCCAGCAGCCCACCCACTAGCGGACCCTACGAGCAGTACTTC.

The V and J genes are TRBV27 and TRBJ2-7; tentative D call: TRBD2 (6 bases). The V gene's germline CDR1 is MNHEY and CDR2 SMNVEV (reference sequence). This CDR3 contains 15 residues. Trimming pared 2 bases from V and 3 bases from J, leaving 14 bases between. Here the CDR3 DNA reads TGTGCCAGCAGTTTACGGGGAATGGGGGGCTACGAGCAGTACTTC. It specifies CASSLRGMGGYEQYF.

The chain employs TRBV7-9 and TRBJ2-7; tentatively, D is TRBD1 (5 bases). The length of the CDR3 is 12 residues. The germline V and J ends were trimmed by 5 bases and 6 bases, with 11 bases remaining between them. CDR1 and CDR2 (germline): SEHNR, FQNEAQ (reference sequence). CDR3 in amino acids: CASSATGSEQYF. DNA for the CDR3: TGTGCCAGCAGCGCAACAGGTAGCGAGCAGTACTTC.

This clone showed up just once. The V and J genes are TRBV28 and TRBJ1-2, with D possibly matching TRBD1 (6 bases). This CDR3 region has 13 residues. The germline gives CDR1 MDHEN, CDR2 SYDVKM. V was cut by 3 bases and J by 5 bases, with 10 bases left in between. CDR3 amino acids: CASSFRGEYGYTF. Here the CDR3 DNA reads TGTGCCAGCAGTTTCAGGGGCGAATATGGCTACACCTTC.

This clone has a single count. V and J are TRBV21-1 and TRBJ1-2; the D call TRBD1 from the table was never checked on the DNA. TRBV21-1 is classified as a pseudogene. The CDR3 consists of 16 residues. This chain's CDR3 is CASSKGNGQGGYGYTF. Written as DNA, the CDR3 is TGTGCCAGCAGCAAAGGAAACGGACAGGGAGGCTATGGCTACACCTTC.

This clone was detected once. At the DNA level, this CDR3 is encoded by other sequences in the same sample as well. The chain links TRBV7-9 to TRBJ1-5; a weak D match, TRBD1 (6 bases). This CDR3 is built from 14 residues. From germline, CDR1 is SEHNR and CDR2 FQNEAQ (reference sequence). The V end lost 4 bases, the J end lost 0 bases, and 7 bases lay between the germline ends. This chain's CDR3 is CASSSDSSNQPQHF. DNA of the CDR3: TGTGCCAGCAGCTCGGACAGTAGCAATCAGCCCCAGCATTTT.

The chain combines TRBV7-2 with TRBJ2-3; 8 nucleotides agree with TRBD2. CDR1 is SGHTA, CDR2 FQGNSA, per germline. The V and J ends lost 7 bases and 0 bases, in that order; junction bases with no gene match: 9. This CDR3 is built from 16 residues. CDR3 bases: TGTGCCAGCATGAAGGCGGGGGGCTCTAGCACAGATACGCAGTATTTT. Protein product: CASMKAGGSSTDTQYF.

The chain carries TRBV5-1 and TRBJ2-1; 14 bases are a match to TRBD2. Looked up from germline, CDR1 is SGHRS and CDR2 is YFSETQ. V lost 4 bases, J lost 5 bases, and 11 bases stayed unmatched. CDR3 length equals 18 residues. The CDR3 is CASSQGTSGSPFDNEQFF. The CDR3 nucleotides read TGCGCCAGCAGCCAGGGGACTAGCGGGAGTCCCTTTGACAATGAGCAGTTCTTC.

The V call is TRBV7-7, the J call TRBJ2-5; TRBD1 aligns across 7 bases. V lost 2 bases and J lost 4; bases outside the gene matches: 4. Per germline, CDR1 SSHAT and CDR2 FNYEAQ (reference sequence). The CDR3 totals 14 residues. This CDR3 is CASSLMRQGETQYF. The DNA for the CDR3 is TGTGCCAGCAGCTTAATGCGACAGGGAGAGACCCAGTACTTC.

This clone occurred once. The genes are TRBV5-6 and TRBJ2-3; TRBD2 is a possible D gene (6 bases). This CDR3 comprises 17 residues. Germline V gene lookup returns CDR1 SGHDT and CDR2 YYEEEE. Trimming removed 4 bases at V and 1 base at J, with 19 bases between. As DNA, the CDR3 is TGTGCCAGCAGCGGAGCCCTCGACTGGGGGGGCACAGATACGCAGTATTTT. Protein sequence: CASSGALDWGGTDTQYF.